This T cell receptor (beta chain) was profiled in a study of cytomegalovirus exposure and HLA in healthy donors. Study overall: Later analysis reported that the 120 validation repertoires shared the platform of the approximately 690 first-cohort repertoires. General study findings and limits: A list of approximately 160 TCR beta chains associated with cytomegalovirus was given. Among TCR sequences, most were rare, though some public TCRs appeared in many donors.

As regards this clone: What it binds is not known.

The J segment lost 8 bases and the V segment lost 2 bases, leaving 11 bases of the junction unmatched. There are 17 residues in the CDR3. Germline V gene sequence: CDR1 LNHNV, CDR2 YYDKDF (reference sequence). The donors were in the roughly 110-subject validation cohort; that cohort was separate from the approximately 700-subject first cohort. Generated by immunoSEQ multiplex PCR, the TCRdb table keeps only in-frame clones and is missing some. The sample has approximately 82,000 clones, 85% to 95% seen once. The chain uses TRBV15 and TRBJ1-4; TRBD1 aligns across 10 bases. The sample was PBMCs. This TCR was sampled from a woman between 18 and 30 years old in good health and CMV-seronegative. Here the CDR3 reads CATSRTLSGQGSEKLFF. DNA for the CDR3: TGTGCCACCAGCAGAACCCTATCGGGACAGGGGTCAGAAAAACTGTTTTTT.